A single sample gave rise to the 2 T cell receptor beta chains below, sequenced in a study of blood T cell repertoires in COVID-19. Profiled with immunoSEQ multiplex PCR; TCRdb holds only in-frame clones, not every one. The table shows 150,000 or so clones, with 91% occurring only once. The specimen was peripheral blood. All receptors derive from a man in his fifties with acute or convalescent COVID-19.

The V call is TRBV27, the J call TRBJ1-5; TRBD1 agrees at 10 bases. V was clipped by 8 bases and J by 6 bases; unmatched bases: 13. Looked up from germline, CDR1 is MNHEY and CDR2 is SMNVEV (reference sequence). CDR3 length equals 16 residues. DNA for the CDR3: TGTGCCAGCGGACGCCGGGACAGGGGCCCTAGTCAGCCCCAGCATTTT. The encoded protein is CASGRRDRGPSQPQHF.

V and J are TRBV6-6 and TRBJ1-6; maybe TRBD1 (5 bases). This CDR3 spans 15 amino acids. Trimming removed 6 bases from V and 4 bases from J, with 13 bases in between. From germline, CDR1 is MNHNY and CDR2 SVGAGI (reference sequence). The CDR3 reads CASRRDFGYNSPLHF. The DNA of the CDR3 is TGTGCCAGCAGGAGGGACTTTGGGTATAATTCACCCCTCCACTTT.